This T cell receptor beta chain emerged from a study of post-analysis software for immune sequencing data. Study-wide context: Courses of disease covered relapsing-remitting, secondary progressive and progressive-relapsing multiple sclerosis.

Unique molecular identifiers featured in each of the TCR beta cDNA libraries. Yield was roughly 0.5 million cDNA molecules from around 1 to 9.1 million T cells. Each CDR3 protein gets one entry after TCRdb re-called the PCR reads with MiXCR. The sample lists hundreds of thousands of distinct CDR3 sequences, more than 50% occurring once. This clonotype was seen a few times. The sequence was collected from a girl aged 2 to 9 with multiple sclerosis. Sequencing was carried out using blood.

CDR3 residues: CASSPLATDTQYF. CDR3 nucleotide sequence: TGCGCCAGCAGCCCACTGGCTACAGATACGCAGTATTTT. The chain uses TRBV5-1 and TRBJ2-3; D ambiguous. The CDR3 consists of 13 residues. V was clipped by 4 bases and J by 3 bases, with 9 bases between them. Germline CDR1 reads SGHRS; CDR2 reads YFSETQ.